Sequencing of this T cell receptor (beta chain) was carried out in a study of T cell repertoires in cytomegalovirus infection. Study-level background: Public TCR beta signatures provided an indication of both CMV infection and a matching HLA type.

TCRdb re-derived calls from the reads in MiXCR, one entry per CDR3 protein. The sample includes 150,000 to 200,000 distinct CDR3 sequences, approximately 17% of them seen just once. Overall study results and limits: Cumulative frequency of public TCR beta families picked out carriers of CMV plus the relevant HLA. It was HLA-C-restricted CMV-specific TCR beta clonotypes that dominated the response ex vivo.

Germline V gives CDR1 MNHEY, CDR2 SVGAGI. The CDR3 has 14 amino acids. Germline trimming cut 6 bases from V and 7 bases from J; bases unmatched to any gene: 11. Points on this clonotype: The antigen remains undetermined.

The J gene is TRBJ1-2, the V gene TRBV6-5; 7 bases match TRBD1. This TCR came from a human donor in good health (CMV status not recorded). Some clones in this sample may be carry-over from other donors' samples. Material for sequencing was CD8+ T cells from PBMCs. In nucleotides, the CDR3 is TGTGCCAGCAGCCCCGGGAGGGGGCAAGGTGGCTACACCTTC. Amino acid sequence: CASSPGRGQGGYTF.